These T cell receptor beta chains were read from a single sample in a study of blood T cells in healthy people across ages. TCRdb called the 5' RACE reads again in MiXCR, with one record for every CDR3 protein. The sample includes around 1,500,000 distinct CDR3 sequences, under 30% of them seen just once. The sequenced sample consisted of blood. The receptors were sampled from a woman in her thirties in good health. Each CDR3 is given with its conserved first and last residue. The order of the fields is J gene, D gene, clone size, V gene, CDR3 protein, CDR3 DNA. A D gene is named only where the DNA matches it firmly. Size values are once, few and many counts, or a class for expanded clones, and some rows have none.

TRBJ2-1 - - TRBV7-2 CASSLGPPGPGNHNEQFF TGTGCCAGCAGCTTGGGACCACCGGGACCAGGAAACCACAATGAGCAGTTCTTC
TRBJ2-1 TRBD2 - TRBV6-6 CASSYSTSGGVFF TGTGCCAGCAGTTACTCGACTAGCGGGGGGGTGTTCTTC
TRBJ2-1 - - TRBV10-1 CASSLTGTRKNEQFF TGCGCCAGCAGTTTAACCGGGACAAGGAAAAATGAGCAGTTCTTC
TRBJ2-1 TRBD2 few TRBV7-8 CASSPSHRNRTSGSSYNEQFF TGTGCCAGCAGCCCCTCCCACAGGAATCGGACTAGCGGGAGCTCCTACAATGAGCAGTTCTTC
TRBJ2-3 - - TRBV7-9 CASAVRGDTQYF TGTGCCAGTGCAGTTCGGGGAGATACGCAGTATTTT
TRBJ1-1 - few TRBV3-1 CASSSPPTEAFF TGTGCCAGCAGCTCCCCCCCGACTGAAGCTTTCTTT
TRBJ2-2 - few TRBV9 CASSVAIGGGAGELFF TGTGCCAGCAGCGTAGCGATAGGGGGAGGTGCCGGGGAGCTGTTTTTT
TRBJ1-5 - - TRBV5-1 CASHDSGYSNQPQHF TGCGCCAGCCATGATTCGGGCTATAGCAATCAGCCCCAGCATTTT
TRBJ2-5 TRBD1 - TRBV25-1 CASSERTGVNRETQYF TGTGCCAGCAGTGAACGGACAGGGGTTAACCGTGAGACCCAGTACTTC
TRBJ1-2 - - TRBV18 CASSPGGSYYGYTF TGTGCCAGCTCACCAGGAGGCAGCTACTATGGCTACACCTTC
TRBJ2-5 - - TRBV5-4 CASRRDWGETQYF TGTGCCAGCAGACGGGACTGGGGAGAGACCCAGTACTTC
TRBJ2-7 - many TRBV5-1 CASSLAATNYEQYF TGCGCCAGCAGCTTGGCGGCGACTAACTACGAGCAGTACTTC
TRBJ2-1 TRBD2 many TRBV6-2/TRBV6-3 CATGRGLAYNEQFF TGTGCCACCGGTCGGGGACTAGCCTACAATGAGCAGTTCTTC
TRBJ1-1 - - TRBV5-1 CASSQDRNTGAFF TGCGCCAGCAGCCAAGACAGGAACACTGGAGCTTTCTTT
TRBJ2-7 - - TRBV7-2 CASSLQTAQYF TGTGCCAGCAGCCTACAAACAGCCCAGTACTTC
TRBJ2-3 TRBD2 - TRBV10-2 CASSSAGISGGTDTQYF TGCGCCAGCAGTTCAGCCGGGATTAGCGGGGGGACAGATACGCAGTATTTT
TRBJ2-4 TRBD2 few TRBV5-1 CASSFAGGPRGIQYF TGCGCCAGCAGCTTCGCGGGAGGGCCGCGAGGCATTCAGTACTTC
TRBJ1-2 - few TRBV7-2 CASGRLANYGYTF TGTGCCAGCGGCAGGCTAGCTAACTATGGCTACACCTTC
TRBJ1-5 - - TRBV30 CAWSGRRNQPQHF TGTGCCTGGAGTGGACGGCGAAATCAGCCCCAGCATTTT
TRBJ1-2 - - TRBV25-1 CAGSESGSYTF TGTGCCGGCAGTGAATCCGGTAGCTACACCTTC
TRBJ2-3 - - TRBV15 CATSNLGGGTDTQYF TGTGCCACCAGCAACTTGGGCGGGGGCACAGATACGCAGTATTTT
TRBJ2-7 TRBD2 many TRBV12-3/TRBV12-4 CASSFSAGAGNEQYF TGTGCCAGCAGTTTCTCCGCGGGAGCAGGCAACGAGCAGTACTTC
TRBJ2-1 TRBD2 few TRBV29-1 CGSLAENNEQFF TGCGGCTCACTAGCGGAAAACAATGAGCAGTTCTTC
TRBJ1-2 - - TRBV20-1 CSARDQDFVDGYTF TGCAGTGCTAGAGATCAGGACTTTGTTGATGGCTACACCTTC
TRBJ2-7 TRBD1 few TRBV7-2 CASSSSRDREDEQYF TGTGCCAGCAGCTCCTCGCGGGACAGGGAGGACGAGCAGTACTTC
TRBJ2-6 - many TRBV12-3/TRBV12-4 CASREQGSGANVLTF TGTGCCAGCAGGGAACAGGGTTCTGGGGCCAACGTCCTGACTTTC
TRBJ2-7 - many TRBV7-8 CASSQSRLSSDEQYF TGTGCCAGCAGCCAAAGTCGACTTTCCTCCGACGAGCAGTACTTC
TRBJ1-1 - few TRBV3-1 CASSHRQPNTEAFF TGTGCCAGCAGCCACCGACAGCCGAACACTGAAGCTTTCTTT
TRBJ2-1 - - TRBV5-1 CASSLPRGDEQFF TGCGCCAGCAGCTTGCCCCGTGGCGATGAGCAGTTCTTC
TRBJ2-7 TRBD2 - TRBV11-2 CASSLRPGGGQYF TGTGCCAGCAGCTTGAGACCGGGAGGTGGGCAGTACTTC
TRBJ2-1 TRBD2 - TRBV3-1 CASSQELGVAGGREFF TGTGCCAGCAGCCAAGAGCTCGGGGTAGCGGGAGGGCGCGAGTTCTTC
TRBJ2-4 TRBD1 many TRBV9 CASRNRGLKNIQYF TGTGCCAGCAGGAACAGGGGGCTGAAAAACATTCAGTACTTC
TRBJ2-3 - - TRBV6-1 CASSANRADTQYF TGTGCCAGCAGCGCAAACAGGGCCGATACGCAGTATTTT
TRBJ2-7 TRBD1 many TRBV20-1 CSARSLLGQGYEQYF TGCAGTGCTCGCTCTCTTCTTGGACAGGGCTACGAGCAGTACTTC
TRBJ1-1 - - TRBV3-1 CASSLYGRSGDTEAFF TGTGCCAGCAGCCTCTATGGTCGTTCAGGGGACACTGAAGCTTTCTTT
TRBJ2-1 - few TRBV5-8 CASSRGGRSYNEQFF TGTGCCAGCAGCCGTGGGGGCCGCTCCTACAATGAGCAGTTCTTC
TRBJ1-5 - - TRBV12-3/TRBV12-4 CTSSLKDNQPQHF TGTACCAGCAGTTTGAAAGATAATCAGCCCCAGCATTTT
TRBJ2-3 - - TRBV7-3 CASSLGGPGTDAQYF TGTGCCAGCAGCTTAGGGGGCCCAGGCACAGATGCGCAGTATTTT
TRBJ2-3 TRBD2 few TRBV20-1 CSARVPRGGADTQYF TGCAGTGCTAGAGTCCCCCGGGGGGGAGCAGATACGCAGTATTTT
TRBJ2-6 TRBD1 few TRBV29-1 CSVVKWGTGTSGANVLTF TGCAGCGTTGTAAAGTGGGGGACAGGGACCTCTGGGGCCAACGTCCTGACTTTC
TRBJ2-3 - - TRBV9 CASSVYGASTDTQYF TGTGCCAGCAGCGTCTACGGGGCTAGCACAGATACGCAGTATTTT
TRBJ1-1 - few TRBV12-3/TRBV12-4 CASSFVPNTEAFF TGTGCCAGCAGTTTCGTTCCGAACACTGAAGCTTTCTTT
TRBJ2-3 - many TRBV5-1 CASKYGDTQYF TGCGCCAGCAAGTATGGAGATACGCAGTATTTT
TRBJ2-7 - - TRBV9 CASSVSGQPLEQYF TGTGCCAGCAGCGTCAGCGGACAGCCTTTGGAGCAGTACTTC
TRBJ1-1 - - TRBV3-1 CASSQGVTGPEAFF TGTGCCAGCAGCCAGGGAGTGACAGGTCCTGAAGCTTTCTTT
TRBJ1-5 - - TRBV5-1 CASSLLGNSSQPQHF TGCGCCAGCAGCTTGCTGGGAAATAGCAGTCAGCCCCAGCATTTT
TRBJ2-3 - few TRBV11-2 CASSLERRVTDTQYF TGTGCCAGCAGCTTAGAGCGCAGGGTGACAGATACGCAGTATTTT
TRBJ2-1 TRBD1 - TRBV20-1 CSAPAGQGAYEQFF TGCAGTGCCCCAGCGGGACAGGGGGCATATGAGCAGTTCTTC